These 25 T cell receptor beta chains originate from one sample sequenced in a study of CD8 T cells in Susac syndrome. Reverse transcription of about 0.5 to 1 ug RNA was carried out with random hexamers. TCRdb reprocessed the immunoSEQ multiplex PCR reads with MiXCR, giving one entry per CDR3 protein. The table has some 130,000 distinct CDR3 sequences, roughly 95% seen once. The specimen was CD4+ T cells from PBMCs. These receptors originate from a human donor in good health.

CDR3 protein: CASSPLAGGLYNEQFF. CDR3 nucleotides: TGCGCCAGCAGCCCACTAGCGGGAGGCCTATACAATGAGCAGTTCTTC. The chain recombines TRBV4-1 with TRBJ2-1; 12 bases match TRBD2. Germline V gene lookup returns CDR1 MGHRA and CDR2 YSYEKL. The J segment lost 4 bases and the V segment lost 4 bases, leaving 5 bases of the junction unmatched. The CDR3 spans 16 residues.

This chain connects TRBV2 to TRBJ1-5, with D possibly matching TRBD1 (5 bases). The germline V gene has CDR1 SNHLY and CDR2 FYNNEI. The V end lost 3 bases, the J end lost 3 bases, and 9 bases lay between the germline ends. This CDR3 region has 14 residues. CDR3 nucleotide sequence: TGTGCCAGCAGTGACAGGGTAGCCAATCAGCCCCAGCATTTT. It yields the protein CASSDRVANQPQHF.

This chain links TRBV3-1 with TRBJ1-2; D may be TRBD1 (6 bases). The CDR3 runs to 13 residues. Trimming removed 4 bases from V and 4 bases from J, with 10 bases in between. Germline V CDR1 and CDR2: LGHDT, YNNKEL (reference sequence). CDR3 nucleotide sequence: TGTGCCAGCAGCCCGACAGGAACCTATGGCTACACCTTC. This encodes CASSPTGTYGYTF.

This chain connects TRBV3-1 to TRBJ2-5; the D gene is possibly TRBD1 (6 bases). There are 15 residues in the CDR3. V lost 1 base and J 4 bases, leaving 13 bases between the germline ends. Germline V gene sequence: CDR1 LGHDT, CDR2 YNNKEL (reference sequence). The CDR3 coding sequence is TGTGCCAGCAGCCAAGGCGCCAGGGGTCCAGAGACCCAGTACTTC. It is translated as CASSQGARGPETQYF.

DNA for the CDR3: TGTGCCAGCAGTGAGTCAGGGGGCTCTTCTGAAGCTTTCTTT. This codes for CASSESGGSSEAFF. The rearrangement joins TRBV2 to TRBJ1-1; 8 bases are shared with TRBD1. V shed 3 bases, J shed 6 bases, and the junction held 6 bases outside the gene matches. Germline loops: CDR1 SNHLY, CDR2 FYNNEI. The CDR3 spans 14 residues.

This chain connects TRBV5-1 to TRBJ2-7; D is uncertain. V lost 5 bases and J 6 bases, leaving 15 bases between the germline ends. Germline V gene lookup returns CDR1 SGHRS and CDR2 YFSETQ. There are 13 residues in the CDR3. The CDR3 DNA is TGCGCCAGCAGAAGGGCAGCGACGGGCGAGCAGTACTTC. Translating it yields CASRRAATGEQYF.

The rearrangement uses TRBV5-1 and TRBJ2-7; D is unclear. CDR1 is SGHRS, CDR2 YFSETQ, per germline. The CDR3 totals 15 residues. V gave up 2 bases and J gave up 3 bases, with 15 bases separating them. The CDR3 sequence: CASSLGRVPSYEQYF. The CDR3 DNA sequence: TGCGCCAGCAGCTTAGGCCGGGTTCCAAGCTACGAGCAGTACTTC.

In this sample, this clonotype turned up a few times. This chain uses TRBV29-1 with TRBJ1-1, with TRBD1 matching 7 bases. CDR3 length: 13 residues. Germline CDR1 and CDR2: SQVTM and ANQGSEA. The ends lost 6 bases at V and 0 bases at J; junction bases unmatched: 4. As DNA, the CDR3 is TGCAGCGTCCTGACAGGGATGAACACTGAAGCTTTCTTT. Its protein is CSVLTGMNTEAFF.

This sequence joins TRBV29-1 and TRBJ2-7, with 9 bases fitting TRBD1. This CDR3 region has 13 residues. The trim removed 5 bases at V and 2 bases at J, leaving 4 bases unmatched. CDR1 and CDR2 from the germline V gene are SQVTM and ANQGSEA. As DNA, the CDR3 is TGCAGCGTTCGACAGGGGGGCACCTACGAGCAGTACTTC. Translation gives CSVRQGGTYEQYF.

The chain carries TRBV27 and TRBJ2-7, with D unclear. Trimming took 6 bases from V and 2 from J, leaving 11 bases between them. Germline CDR1 MNHEY, CDR2 SMNVEV (reference sequence). This CDR3 region has 13 residues. The CDR3 DNA is TGTGCCAGCAGCCTCTTAGGTGCCTACGAGCAGTACTTC. This gives the protein CASSLLGAYEQYF.

This rearrangement joins TRBV6-1 to TRBJ2-7; a weak D match, TRBD1 (5 bases). The V gene's germline CDR1 is MNHNS and CDR2 SASEGT. The length of the CDR3 is 14 residues. V lost 7 bases and J lost 2, with 15 bases in between. In DNA form, the CDR3 reads TGTGCCAGCACCTTCTCGACAGCCGCCTACGAGCAGTACTTC. It encodes CASTFSTAAYEQYF.

The chain uses TRBV18 and TRBJ1-3; 8 bases are a match to TRBD1. Germline loops: CDR1 KGHSH, CDR2 LQKENI. J gave up 3 bases and V 3 bases, and 7 bases lay outside the gene matches. The CDR3 has 16 residues. The CDR3 nucleotides are TGTGCCAGCTCACCGGAGACAGGGGCGTTTGGAAACACCATATATTTT. Its protein is CASSPETGAFGNTIYF.

V and J are TRBV2 and TRBJ2-5; 8 bases match TRBD1. The trim removed 5 bases at V and 1 base at J, leaving 3 bases unmatched. Germline CDR1 is SNHLY and CDR2 is FYNNEI. This CDR3 has 14 residues. CDR3 loop: CASSRTGIQETQYF. CDR3 bases: TGTGCCAGCAGTCGGACAGGGATCCAAGAGACCCAGTACTTC.

A single count supports this clonotype. The chain joins TRBV27 to TRBJ2-6, with a weak D call TRBD1 (5 bases). The CDR3 has 18 residues. The V end was cut by 3 bases, the J end by 0 bases, with 15 bases between. The V gene's germline CDR1 is MNHEY and CDR2 SMNVEV (reference sequence). CDR3 protein: CASSFRGNSLSGANVLTF. CDR3 nucleotide sequence: TGTGCCAGCAGTTTTAGGGGAAATTCCCTCTCTGGGGCCAACGTCCTGACTTTC.

The genes are TRBV20-1 and TRBJ2-3, with TRBD2 matching 12 bases. The J segment lost 5 bases and the V segment lost 6 bases, leaving 3 bases of the junction unmatched. Germline V gene data show CDR1 as DFQATT and CDR2 as SNEGSKA (reference sequence). CDR3 length: 13 residues. The CDR3 region is CSALAGGIDTQYF. Written as DNA, the CDR3 is TGCAGTGCACTAGCGGGAGGAATAGATACGCAGTATTTT.

The chain recombines TRBV29-1 with TRBJ1-2; D is uncertain. V gave up 6 bases and J gave up 1 base, with 6 bases separating them. The CDR3 is made up of 11 amino acids. CDR1 and CDR2 (germline): SQVTM, ANQGSEA. In DNA form, the CDR3 reads TGCAGCGTCGTCAGTAACTATGGCTACACCTTC. It yields the protein CSVVSNYGYTF.

The chain links TRBV7-2 to TRBJ2-5; 9 bases line up with TRBD2. The CDR3 extends over 15 amino acids. Germline values: CDR1 SGHTA, CDR2 FQGNSA. V lost 3 bases to trimming and J lost 4 bases; unmatched junction nucleotides: 6. For the CDR3, the DNA is TGTGCCAGCAGCTTGTTAGCGGGAGTAGGAGAGACCCAGTACTTC. It codes for CASSLLAGVGETQYF.

This chain links TRBV20-1 with TRBJ2-3; D may be TRBD1 or TRBD2 (5 bases each). Germline V gene lookup returns CDR1 DFQATT and CDR2 SNEGSKA (reference sequence). V was trimmed by 5 bases and J by 7 bases, leaving 10 bases between them. The CDR3 sequence is 11 residues long. The CDR3 is CSAGDANTQYF. CDR3 sequence (DNA): TGCAGTGCTGGGGACGCCAATACGCAGTATTTT.

The chain joins TRBV14 to TRBJ2-7; TRBD1 might be the D (7 bases). CDR1 and CDR2 (germline): SGHDN, FVKESK. The length of the CDR3 is 17 residues. Trimming took off 4 bases at V and 2 bases at J, with 21 bases between the two ends. CDR3 amino acids: CASSRGLHSGGTYEQYF. For the CDR3, the DNA is TGTGCCAGCAGCCGGGGCTTACATTCAGGGGGGACCTACGAGCAGTACTTC.

This sequence joins TRBV7-2 and TRBJ1-2; D is uncertain. The length of the CDR3 is 14 residues. The germline V and J ends were trimmed by 5 bases and 7 bases, with 17 bases remaining between them. Germline CDR1 reads SGHTA; CDR2 reads FQGNSA. The CDR3 is CASSASGNEGGYTF. CDR3 nucleotides: TGTGCCAGCAGCGCCTCGGGGAACGAAGGTGGCTACACCTTC.

The rearrangement joins TRBV9 to TRBJ2-5, with 7 bases lining up with TRBD2. J gave up 6 bases and V 2 bases, and 4 bases lay outside the gene matches. Germline values: CDR1 SGDLS, CDR2 YYNGEE. The CDR3 contains 13 residues. The CDR3 sequence: CASSVGEGQTQYF. The CDR3, as DNA: TGTGCCAGCAGCGTTGGGGAGGGGCAGACCCAGTACTTC.

This chain connects TRBV3-1 to TRBJ1-6; D uncertain. The V and J ends lost 8 bases and 6 bases respectively, with 8 bases between them. This CDR3 is built from 12 residues. The V gene's germline CDR1 is LGHDT and CDR2 YNNKEL (reference sequence). For the CDR3, the DNA is TGTGCCAGCGGAGAATCTAATTCACCCCTCCACTTT. Its protein is CASGESNSPLHF.

The chain carries TRBV29-1 and TRBJ2-7; D is possibly TRBD2 (6 bases). Per the germline V gene, CDR1 is SQVTM and CDR2 is ANQGSEA. Trimming pared 1 base from V and 7 bases from J, leaving 11 bases between. The CDR3 has 12 amino acids. As DNA, the CDR3 is TGCAGCGTTGAAGTCACTCGGGAGGAGCAGTACTTC. This translates into CSVEVTREEQYF.

The V call is TRBV29-1, the J call TRBJ1-1; TRBD1 aligns across 8 bases. The CDR3 extends over 10 amino acids. Unmatched junction bases numbered 0, after V lost 7 bases and J lost 5 bases. The germline CDR1 and CDR2 sequences are SQVTM and ANQGSEA. CDR3 residues: CSGQGTEAFF. The CDR3 coding sequence is TGCAGCGGACAGGGGACTGAAGCTTTCTTT.

The chain couples TRBV12-3 or TRBV12-4 to TRBJ2-2; 7 bases are shared with TRBD2. The CDR3 sequence is 15 residues long. V gave up 6 bases and J gave up 0 bases; unmatched junction bases: 4. The CDR3 loop is CASSPSGTNTGELFF. CDR3 nucleotide sequence: TGTGCCAGCAGCCCGAGCGGGACGAACACCGGGGAGCTGTTTTTT.